The sequence of this T cell receptor beta chain was determined in a study of blood T cell repertoires in COVID-19. Generated by immunoSEQ multiplex PCR, the TCRdb table keeps only in-frame clones and is missing some. The sample lists 250,000 to 350,000 clones; roughly nine tenths were seen once. The CDR3 covers 14 residues. J was trimmed by 3 bases and V by 4 bases; bases with no gene match: 6. Germline V lookup: CDR1 MNHEY, CDR2 SVGAGI. The source is a woman aged 18-29 years who had recovered from COVID-19. The sample consisted of PBMCs or T cells enriched from blood (not recorded which). The chain uses TRBV6-5 and TRBJ2-7; 7 bases line up with TRBD1. This CDR3 is CASSSGQLSYEQYF. CDR3 coding DNA: TGTGCCAGCAGTTCGGGACAGCTGAGCTACGAGCAGTACTTC.